These T cell receptor beta chains were read from a single sample in a study of identical twins. TCRdb ran MiXCR on the 5' RACE reads and lists one entry per CDR3 protein. The table records some 730,000 distinct CDR3 sequences, 15% to 20% of them present only once. This same sample was also taken into another study, of T cells expressing NK-cell markers.

Sequencing input: PBMCs. The receptors originated from a woman between 18 and 29 years old in good health. Each CDR3 is given without its conserved first and last residue. The order of the fields is J gene, V gene, CDR3 length, CDR3 protein.

j_call: TRBJ1-1; v_call: TRBV4-3; cdr3_length: 13; cdr3_aa: ASSQGETAAFEAF
j_call: TRBJ2-1; v_call: TRBV11-1; cdr3_length: 17; cdr3_aa: ASSSRRLAGVVSYNEQF
j_call: TRBJ2-3; v_call: TRBV12-3/TRBV12-4; cdr3_length: 12; cdr3_aa: ASREGGGTDTQY
j_call: TRBJ1-1; v_call: TRBV5-1; cdr3_length: 12; cdr3_aa: ASSLQVPNTEAF
j_call: TRBJ2-5; v_call: TRBV12-3/TRBV12-4; cdr3_length: 14; cdr3_aa: ASSVWALAGEETQY
j_call: TRBJ2-6; v_call: TRBV6-5; cdr3_length: 14; cdr3_aa: ASSYQGTSGANVLT
j_call: TRBJ1-1; v_call: TRBV20-1; cdr3_length: 11; cdr3_aa: SARDGVRTEAF
j_call: TRBJ2-5; v_call: TRBV5-1; cdr3_length: 11; cdr3_aa: ASSLEGVETQY
j_call: TRBJ1-1; v_call: TRBV12-3/TRBV12-4; cdr3_length: 9; cdr3_aa: ASIVQGVAF
j_call: TRBJ2-7; v_call: TRBV3-1; cdr3_length: 12; cdr3_aa: ASSQDQSSYEQY
j_call: TRBJ2-3; v_call: TRBV5-1; cdr3_length: 14; cdr3_aa: ASSLAWTSGTDTQY
j_call: TRBJ1-4; v_call: TRBV5-1; cdr3_length: 13; cdr3_aa: ASSLRGAANEKLF
j_call: TRBJ1-2; v_call: TRBV5-1; cdr3_length: 10; cdr3_aa: ASSFGRLGYT
j_call: TRBJ2-7; v_call: TRBV12-3/TRBV12-4; cdr3_length: 12; cdr3_aa: ASSSSPASYEQY
j_call: TRBJ1-2; v_call: TRBV10-3; cdr3_length: 15; cdr3_aa: AISEGWEAGASYGYT
j_call: TRBJ2-7; v_call: TRBV5-1; cdr3_length: 14; cdr3_aa: ASSKKTRDRTYEQY
j_call: TRBJ2-1; v_call: TRBV10-3; cdr3_length: 13; cdr3_aa: AISQLAGEGNEQF
j_call: TRBJ1-2; v_call: TRBV6-6; cdr3_length: 10; cdr3_aa: ASSNAGSVYT
j_call: TRBJ2-3; v_call: TRBV5-1; cdr3_length: 11; cdr3_aa: ASSDGTADTQY
j_call: TRBJ2-2; v_call: TRBV20-1; cdr3_length: 14; cdr3_aa: SASLGTSGNTGELF
j_call: TRBJ2-2; v_call: TRBV10-3; cdr3_length: 11; cdr3_aa: AIGQGGTGELF
j_call: TRBJ2-7; v_call: TRBV6-2/TRBV6-3; cdr3_length: 11; cdr3_aa: ASSPAGIYEQY
j_call: TRBJ2-1; v_call: TRBV6-2/TRBV6-3; cdr3_length: 13; cdr3_aa: ASSPGGFGNNEQF
j_call: TRBJ2-1; v_call: TRBV7-2; cdr3_length: 12; cdr3_aa: ASSLYRGGNEQF
j_call: TRBJ1-2; v_call: TRBV29-1; cdr3_length: 12; cdr3_aa: SVEEGGLAVGYT
j_call: TRBJ2-2; v_call: TRBV11-2; cdr3_length: 16; cdr3_aa: ASSRKWGGAPNTGELF
j_call: TRBJ2-3; v_call: TRBV6-5; cdr3_length: 14; cdr3_aa: ASSYSIAGGTDTQY
j_call: TRBJ2-7; v_call: TRBV5-1; cdr3_length: 15; cdr3_aa: ASSRGTSGGDFYEQY
j_call: TRBJ2-7; v_call: TRBV6-1; cdr3_length: 11; cdr3_aa: AGRTSGLQEQY
j_call: TRBJ2-2; v_call: TRBV12-3/TRBV12-4; cdr3_length: 14; cdr3_aa: ASSLDRRRGTGELF
j_call: TRBJ2-7; v_call: TRBV13; cdr3_length: 13; cdr3_aa: ASRRVGPSSYEQY
j_call: TRBJ2-1; v_call: TRBV7-2; cdr3_length: 14; cdr3_aa: ASSLALAHPYNEQF
j_call: TRBJ1-1; v_call: TRBV20-1; cdr3_length: 9; cdr3_aa: SARTLGEAF
j_call: TRBJ2-1; v_call: TRBV20-1; cdr3_length: 12; cdr3_aa: SAVTGTNYNEQF
j_call: TRBJ1-1; v_call: TRBV7-2; cdr3_length: 13; cdr3_aa: ASSFRLGGNTEAF
j_call: TRBJ2-2; v_call: TRBV7-9; cdr3_length: 11; cdr3_aa: ASSSTGSGELF
j_call: TRBJ1-2; v_call: TRBV12-3/TRBV12-4; cdr3_length: 13; cdr3_aa: ASSLVPGQGNGYT
j_call: TRBJ2-1; v_call: TRBV20-1; cdr3_length: 15; cdr3_aa: SARVLAGSGASHEQF
j_call: TRBJ2-7; v_call: TRBV6-1; cdr3_length: 13; cdr3_aa: ASSRQAGESYEQY
j_call: TRBJ2-5; v_call: TRBV6-2/TRBV6-3; cdr3_length: 12; cdr3_aa: ASAKGGAQETQY
j_call: TRBJ2-5; v_call: TRBV7-2; cdr3_length: 14; cdr3_aa: ASSSEGQGYMETQY
j_call: TRBJ2-3; v_call: TRBV13; cdr3_length: 15; cdr3_aa: ASSLDQRGGGMNTQY